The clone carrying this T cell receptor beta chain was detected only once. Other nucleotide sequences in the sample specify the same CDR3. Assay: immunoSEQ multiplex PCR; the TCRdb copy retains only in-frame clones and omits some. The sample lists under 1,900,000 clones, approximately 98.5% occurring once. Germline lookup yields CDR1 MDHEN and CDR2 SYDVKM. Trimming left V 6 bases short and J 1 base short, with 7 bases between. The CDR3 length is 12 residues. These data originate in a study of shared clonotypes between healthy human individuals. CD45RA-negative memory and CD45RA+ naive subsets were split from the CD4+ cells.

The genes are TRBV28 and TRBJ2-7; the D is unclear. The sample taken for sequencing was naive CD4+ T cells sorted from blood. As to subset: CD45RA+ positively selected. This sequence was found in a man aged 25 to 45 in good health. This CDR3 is CASSLGSYEQYF. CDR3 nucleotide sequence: TGTGCCAGCAGCCTCGGGTCCTACGAGCAGTACTTC.